The 23 T cell receptor beta chains reported below all come from one sample, sequenced in a study of CD8+CD57+ T cells in acquired aplastic anemia. TCR beta VDJ and CDR3 were profiled, and genomic DNA was the template. TCRdb processed the reads anew with MiXCR; each CDR3 protein has one entry. The table records roughly 130,000 distinct CDR3 sequences, around 50% of them present only once. Specimen: sorted CD4+, CD8+, or CD8+CD57+ T cells (not recorded which) from PBMCs. These receptors came from a human donor in good health, serving as a control.

This sequence joins TRBV20-1 and TRBJ2-7; D is unresolved. CDR1 DFQATT and CDR2 SNEGSKA come from the germline V gene (reference sequence). CDR3 length equals 10 residues. The V end lost 3 bases, the J end lost 7 bases, and 7 bases lay between the germline ends. CDR3 region: CSASLEEQYF. The CDR3 nucleotides read TGCAGTGCTAGTTTAGAGGAGCAGTACTTC.

Sample share makes this clonotype medium-sized. The rearrangement links TRBV2 to TRBJ1-6, with D tentatively TRBD1 (6 bases). This CDR3 region has 14 residues. Trimming removed 2 bases from V and 12 bases from J, with 14 bases in between. In germline, CDR1 is SNHLY, CDR2 FYNNEI. CDR3 residues: CASSETNRVGPLHF. DNA of the CDR3: TGTGCCAGCAGTGAAACGAACAGGGTGGGACCCCTCCACTTT. Based on the CDR3 plus reference TRBV2 and TRBJ1-6, the full variable domain is EPEVTQTPSHQVTQMGQEVILRCVPISNHLYFYWYRQILGQKVEFLVSFYNNEISEKSEIFDDQFSVERPDGSNFTLKIRSTKLEDSAMYFCASSETNRVGPLHFGNGTRLTVT.

This clonotype appeared many times. This chain links TRBV6-1 with TRBJ2-5; 7 bases agree with TRBD1. The CDR3 covers 14 residues. J lost 1 base, V lost 4 bases, and 3 bases had no gene match. Germline V gene lookup returns CDR1 MNHNS and CDR2 SASEGT. The DNA for the CDR3 is TGTGCCAGCAGTGTTGGGGACAGCCAAGAGACCCAGTACTTC. Translation gives CASSVGDSQETQYF.

About this clonotype itself: Because it lacks the conserved phenylalanine or tryptophan at the end, this CDR3 is likely a read error. This chain links TRBV20-1 with TRBJ1-5; no clear D gene. Trimming pared 3 bases from V and 1 base from J, leaving 10 bases between. Looked up from germline, CDR1 is DFQATT and CDR2 is SNEGSKA (reference sequence). CDR3 length equals 14 residues. The CDR3 coding sequence is TGCAGTGCTAGTCGAGGAGGAAGCAATCAGCCCCAGCATCTT. This translates into CSASRGGSNQPQHL.

V gene TRBV11-1 combines with J gene TRBJ2-1, with TRBD2 matching 9 bases. This CDR3 is 16 amino acids long. The J segment lost 5 bases and the V segment lost 5 bases, leaving 10 bases of the junction unmatched. Germline CDR1 and CDR2: SGHAT and FQDESV (reference sequence). CDR3 loop: CASSLGAGGRNNEQFF. The DNA of the CDR3 is TGTGCCAGCAGCCTCGGAGCGGGGGGCCGTAACAATGAGCAGTTCTTC.

The gene calls are TRBV20-1 and TRBJ2-7; 13 nucleotides agree with TRBD2. The CDR3 spans 15 residues. The junction had 4 bases not matched to a gene; V was cut back by 1 base and J by 4 bases. Germline-derived CDR1 and CDR2 are DFQATT and SNEGSKA (reference sequence). CDR3 in amino acids: CSARGTSGGSYEQYF. DNA for the CDR3: TGCAGTGCTAGAGGGACTAGCGGGGGAAGTTACGAGCAGTACTTC.

The rearrangement links TRBV20-1 to TRBJ2-5; the match to TRBD2 covers 10 bases. Germline V lookup: CDR1 DFQATT, CDR2 SNEGSKA (reference sequence). The V gene end was trimmed by 2 bases and the J gene end by 1 base; junction bases not matched to a gene: 1. CDR3 length: 14 amino acids. In DNA form, the CDR3 reads TGCAGTGCTAGAAGCGGGGGGGCCCAAGAGACCCAGTACTTC. As protein: CSARSGGAQETQYF.

There are many counts of this clonotype. The rearrangement joins TRBV11-2 to TRBJ2-2; D possibly corresponds to TRBD2 (6 bases). Trimming removed 2 bases at V and 0 bases at J, with 10 bases between. This CDR3 comprises 16 residues. Germline V lookup: CDR1 SGHAT, CDR2 FQNNGV. In DNA, the CDR3 is TGTGCCAGCAGCTTATTTGCGGGATCGAACACCGGGGAGCTGTTTTTT. Translating it yields CASSLFAGSNTGELFF.

This clonotype has a count of ten or more. The chain is built from TRBV19 and TRBJ2-3; D is unresolved. V lost 5 bases, J lost 4 bases, and 13 bases lay in between. The germline V gene encodes CDR1 LNHDA and CDR2 SQIVND (reference sequence). This CDR3 is built from 14 residues. The CDR3: CASSGLSRADTQYF. The CDR3 region has the DNA TGTGCCAGTAGTGGGCTGAGTCGCGCAGATACGCAGTATTTT.

The CDR3 nucleotides are TGTGCCAGCAATCGAGACAGAAAATACACAGATACGCAGTATTTT. Protein: CASNRDRKYTDTQYF. The rearrangement joins TRBV10-3 to TRBJ2-3, with D possibly TRBD1 on 5 matching bases. Trimming removed 10 bases at V and 2 bases at J, with 19 bases between. From germline, CDR1 is ENHRY and CDR2 SYGVKD. The CDR3 is 15 amino acids.

The chain carries TRBV7-2 and TRBJ1-2, with D possibly matching TRBD1 (5 bases). This CDR3 contains 13 residues. Germline V gene sequence: CDR1 SGHTA, CDR2 FQGNSA. The ends were cut back, 4 bases at V and 5 bases at J, with 11 bases in the middle. CDR3 DNA sequence: TGTGCCAGCAGCTCGGGACGGGTATATGGCTACACCTTC. It yields the protein CASSSGRVYGYTF.

This clonotype was seen at least ten times. This chain joins TRBV27 and TRBJ2-7; 8 nucleotides match TRBD1. After removal of 5 bases from V and 3 bases from J, the junction contained 9 bases not matched to a gene. There are 15 residues in the CDR3. Germline loops: CDR1 MNHEY, CDR2 SMNVEV (reference sequence). CDR3: CASSLPGTGSYEQYF. For the CDR3, the DNA is TGTGCCAGCAGTCTCCCCGGGACAGGCAGCTACGAGCAGTACTTC.

The chain is built from TRBV5-1 and TRBJ1-6; 8 nucleotides agree with TRBD1. Germline CDR1 and CDR2: SGHRS and YFSETQ. Losses at the gene ends were 0 bases for V and 10 bases for J; bases not matched to a gene: 3. There are 14 residues in the CDR3. The CDR3 DNA is TGCGCCAGCAGCTTGGGACAGGGGATATCACCCCTCCACTTT. It codes for CASSLGQGISPLHF.

This clonotype was seen at least ten times. V is TRBV7-9 and J is TRBJ2-7; 12 bases are shared with TRBD1. Germline V gene sequence: CDR1 SEHNR, CDR2 FQNEAQ (reference sequence). The length of the CDR3 is 14 residues. Trimming removed 5 bases from V and 5 bases from J; junction bases left unmatched: 4. The CDR3 bases are TGTGCCAGCAGCCCCGGGACAGGGGGCGACGAGCAGTACTTC. Translated: CASSPGTGGDEQYF.

The V gene is TRBV19, the J gene TRBJ1-1; D is undetermined. Between the trimmed V and J ends, which lost 0 bases and 0 bases, there was a span of 8 bases. Germline V gene sequence: CDR1 LNHDA, CDR2 SQIVND (reference sequence). The CDR3 contains 15 residues. The CDR3 region is CASSIDRHMNTEAFF. The CDR3 coding sequence is TGTGCCAGTAGTATAGATCGACACATGAACACTGAAGCTTTCTTT. The full variable domain, completed using reference TRBV19 and TRBJ1-1, is DGGITQSPKYLFRKEGQNVTLSCEQNLNHDAMYWYRQDPGQGLRLIYYSQIVNDFQKGDIAEGYSVSREKKESFPLTVTSAQKNPTAFYLCASSIDRHMNTEAFFGQGTRLTVV.

The genes are TRBV4-2 and TRBJ1-2; D unresolved. CDR1 and CDR2 (germline): LGHNA, YNFKEQ. The CDR3 is 13 amino acids. V shed 1 base and J shed 8 bases, with 11 bases lying between them. CDR3 sequence reads: CASSQVGLGGYTF. CDR3 nucleotide sequence: TGTGCCAGCAGCCAAGTCGGCCTCGGAGGCTACACCTTC.

This clonotype was counted many times. The chain recombines TRBV4-2 with TRBJ2-3, with 10 bases matching TRBD2. V shed 4 bases and J 5 bases; nucleotides not matched to a gene: 12. Germline values: CDR1 LGHNA, CDR2 YNFKEQ. This CDR3 is 17 amino acids long. The CDR3 sequence: CASSPGMSGGALDTQYF. In DNA form, the CDR3 reads TGTGCCAGCAGCCCTGGGATGAGCGGGGGGGCATTAGATACGCAGTATTTT.

This clonotype was counted ten times or more. This chain connects TRBV20-1 to TRBJ1-1, with D perhaps matching TRBD1 (6 bases). Germline lookup yields CDR1 DFQATT and CDR2 SNEGSKA (reference sequence). This CDR3 has 14 amino acids. The V gene lost 3 bases and the J gene lost 3 bases, with 14 bases spanning the gap. CDR3 amino acids: CSASPGARDTEAFF. The DNA of the CDR3 is TGCAGTGCTAGCCCAGGGGCTCGGGACACTGAAGCTTTCTTT.

At least ten counts were recorded for this clonotype. The gene calls are TRBV12-3 or TRBV12-4 and TRBJ1-3, with TRBD1 identical over 7 bases. The V gene end was trimmed by 3 bases and the J gene end by 4 bases; junction bases not matched to a gene: 3. This CDR3 has 14 residues. The CDR3 DNA reads as TGTGCCAGCAGTTTCGGGGACAGAGGAAACACCATATATTTT. It translates to CASSFGDRGNTIYF.

This clonotype was observed many times. V is TRBV4-3 and J is TRBJ1-5; D is ambiguous. The V and J ends lost 0 bases and 4 bases respectively, with 4 bases between them. The CDR3 runs 13 residues. Germline CDR1 and CDR2: LGHNA and YSLEER. CDR3: CASSQDLNQPQHF. DNA of the CDR3: TGCGCCAGCAGCCAAGATTTAAATCAGCCCCAGCATTTT.

The rearrangement joins TRBV10-3 to TRBJ1-3; D remains unclear. V dropped 4 bases and J dropped 2 bases, with 6 bases sitting between them. From germline, CDR1 is ENHRY and CDR2 SYGVKD. The CDR3 is 13 residues long. In DNA, the CDR3 is TGTGCCATCAGTGGGACGGCTGGAAACACCATATATTTT. Protein product: CAISGTAGNTIYF.

The sample holds many counts of this clonotype. The rearrangement uses TRBV19 and TRBJ2-2; D is unresolved. The CDR3 runs 14 residues. The germline V and J ends were trimmed by 1 base and 1 base, with 4 bases remaining between them. Germline lookup yields CDR1 LNHDA and CDR2 SQIVND (reference sequence). CDR3 protein: CASSIAENTGELFF. For the CDR3, the DNA is TGTGCCAGTAGTATAGCAGAGAACACCGGGGAGCTGTTTTTT. Drawing the rest from reference TRBV19 and TRBJ2-2, the complete variable domain is DGGITQSPKYLFRKEGQNVTLSCEQNLNHDAMYWYRQDPGQGLRLIYYSQIVNDFQKGDIAEGYSVSREKKESFPLTVTSAQKNPTAFYLCASSIAENTGELFFGEGSRLTVL.

The V and J genes are TRBV11-1 and TRBJ2-1; TRBD2 aligns across 8 bases. V dropped 3 bases and J dropped 3; count of bases not matched to a gene: 4. Germline CDR1 SGHAT, CDR2 FQDESV (reference sequence). The CDR3 runs to 15 residues. CDR3 nucleotide sequence: TGTGCCAGCAGCTTTATAGCGGGAAACTACAATGAGCAGTTCTTC. The encoded protein is CASSFIAGNYNEQFF.